The TCR beta chain under discussion was sequenced for a study of CD8 T cells in ankylosing spondylitis. Via MiXCR, TCRdb re-called the 5' RACE reads, giving one row per CDR3 protein. The sample consists of 300,000 to 350,000 distinct CDR3 sequences, 11% of them appearing once. Germline loops: CDR1 LGHDT, CDR2 YNNKEL (reference sequence). This CDR3 region has 16 residues. Trimming shortened V by 4 bases and J by 6 bases, and 22 bases separated the two germline ends. The chain links TRBV3-1 to TRBJ2-7; perhaps D is TRBD1 or TRBD2 (5 bases each). Sequenced material: blood, either unsorted or a sorted T cell fraction (not recorded which). The clonotype comes from a female donor with ankylosing spondylitis or in good health (not recorded which). The CDR3 loop reads CASSPRGVARSGEQYF. Written as DNA, the CDR3 is TGTGCCAGCAGCCCGCGAGGGGTAGCGAGAAGCGGCGAGCAGTACTTC.